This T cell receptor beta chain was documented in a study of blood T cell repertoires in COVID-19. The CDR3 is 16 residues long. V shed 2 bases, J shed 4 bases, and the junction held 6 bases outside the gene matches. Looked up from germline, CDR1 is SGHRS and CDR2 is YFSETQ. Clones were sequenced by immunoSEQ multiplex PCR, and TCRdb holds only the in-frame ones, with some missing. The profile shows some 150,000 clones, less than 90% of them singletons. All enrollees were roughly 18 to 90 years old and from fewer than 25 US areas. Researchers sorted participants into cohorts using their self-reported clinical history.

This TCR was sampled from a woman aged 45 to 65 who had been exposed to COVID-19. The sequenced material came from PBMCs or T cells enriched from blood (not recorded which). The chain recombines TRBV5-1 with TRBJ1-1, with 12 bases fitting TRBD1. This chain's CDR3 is CASSFSWDRGPTEAFF. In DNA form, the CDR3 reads TGCGCCAGCAGCTTTTCTTGGGACAGGGGGCCCACTGAAGCTTTCTTT.